This note documents a single TCR beta chain sequence. This specimen comes from a study of blood T cell repertoires in COVID-19. Measured with immunoSEQ multiplex PCR; TCRdb has only the in-frame clones, and not every one. The sample consists of about 54,000 clones, around nine tenths of them appearing once. The CDR3 has 13 residues. V was pared by 11 bases and J by 3 bases, with 7 bases of the junction left unmatched. The V gene's germline CDR1 is LNHDA and CDR2 SQIVND (reference sequence). The chain recombines TRBV19 with TRBJ1-5; TRBD1 aligns across 7 bases. This receptor was identified in a man in his sixties with active COVID-19. The sequencing sample was made of peripheral blood. CDR3 residues: CAANDRDNQPQHF. The CDR3 region has the DNA TGTGCCGCCAACGACAGGGACAATCAGCCCCAGCATTTT.